These T cell receptor beta chains were read from a single sample in a study of blood T cells in healthy people across ages. Each CDR3 protein gets one entry after TCRdb re-called the 5' RACE reads with MiXCR. The table lists a few hundred thousand distinct CDR3 sequences, about 52% of them singletons. The sample consisted of blood. These receptors all stem from a man in his sixties in good health. Each CDR3 is given with its conserved first and last residue. A D gene is named only where the DNA matches it firmly. Only some rows state a clone size, as once, few, many or a class for expanded clones.

cdr3_length	j_call	v_call	clone_size	d_call	cdr3_aa	cdr3_nt
14	TRBJ2-3	TRBV3-1	few	-	CASSQDLKVDTQYF	TGTGCCAGCAGCCAAGACCTAAAGGTGGATACGCAGTATTTT
14	TRBJ2-7	TRBV7-9	-	TRBD2	CASSLLGTNYEQYF	TGTGCCAGCAGCTTATTGGGGACTAACTACGAGCAGTACTTC
15	TRBJ2-4	TRBV5-1	-	TRBD2	CASSQAGGVKNIQYF	TGCGCCAGCAGCCAGGCGGGGGGCGTCAAAAACATTCAGTACTTC
16	TRBJ2-1	TRBV20-1	-	-	CSARERVRDLGYEQFF	TGCAGTGCTAGAGAGAGAGTCCGGGACTTGGGCTATGAGCAGTTCTTC
13	TRBJ2-5	TRBV7-2	few	-	CASSRGWAETQYF	TGTGCCAGCAGTCGGGGGTGGGCAGAGACCCAGTACTTC
15	TRBJ2-3	TRBV7-2	few	-	CASSLDGTRTDTQYF	TGTGCCAGCAGCTTAGACGGGACCCGCACAGATACGCAGTATTTT
12	TRBJ2-3	TRBV20-1	few	-	CSASRTAFTQYF	TGCAGTGCTAGCCGGACAGCATTTACGCAGTATTTT
13	TRBJ1-1	TRBV15	-	-	CATSTFPQTEAFF	TGTGCCACCAGCACATTCCCCCAGACTGAAGCTTTCTTT
12	TRBJ2-5	TRBV6-2/TRBV6-3	-	-	CASSASGETQYF	TGTGCCAGCAGCGCCTCCGGAGAGACCCAGTACTTC
16	TRBJ2-3	TRBV21-1	-	-	CASSRARRKRTDTQYF	TGTGCCAGCAGCAGAGCGAGACGGAAGCGCACAGATACGCAGTATTTT
13	TRBJ1-1	TRBV10-1	-	TRBD1	CASSRTGETEAFF	TGCGCCAGCAGTAGGACAGGGGAGACTGAAGCTTTCTTT
15	TRBJ2-5	TRBV3-1	many	-	CASSQDGRTQETQYF	TGTGCCAGCAGCCAAGATGGCAGGACCCAAGAGACCCAGTACTTC
15	TRBJ2-3	TRBV7-8	-	-	CASSLSVNSADTQYF	TGTGCCAGCAGCTTATCGGTGAATTCGGCAGATACGCAGTATTTT
17	TRBJ2-4	TRBV5-5	-	-	CASSLGDRGRAKNIQYF	TGTGCCAGCAGCTTGGGAGACAGAGGGAGGGCCAAAAACATTCAGTACTTC
16	TRBJ2-5	TRBV6-5	-	-	CASSPSRDNYQETQYF	TGTGCCAGCAGTCCTTCCCGGGACAATTACCAAGAGACCCAGTACTTC
16	TRBJ1-2	TRBV12-3/TRBV12-4	-	-	CASSSRHTTPTYGYTF	TGTGCCAGCAGCTCCCGACACACCACACCTACCTATGGCTACACCTTC
14	TRBJ2-1	TRBV29-1	-	-	CSARSTSSYNEQFF	TGCAGCGCTAGGAGCACGAGCTCCTACAATGAGCAGTTCTTC
14	TRBJ2-5	TRBV28	-	TRBD2	CASQPGGPGNEQYF	TGTGCCAGCCAACCGGGGGGGCCAGGAAATGAGCAGTACTTC
14	TRBJ2-7	TRBV3-1	few	-	CASSHARDGYEQYF	TGTGCCAGCAGCCATGCCCGGGACGGCTACGAGCAGTACTTC
16	TRBJ2-1	TRBV6-6	-	TRBD2	CASTYPGGTSYNEQFF	TGTGCCAGCACTTACCCGGGGGGGACCTCCTACAATGAGCAGTTCTTC
14	TRBJ2-5	TRBV28	-	-	CASSLGDLLYGQYF	TGTGCCAGCAGTTTAGGCGACTTGTTATACGGGCAGTACTTC
17	TRBJ2-3	TRBV20-1	-	TRBD2	CSARSPYSSGRPDTQYF	TGCAGTGCTAGAAGCCCCTACTCTAGCGGGAGGCCAGATACGCAGTATTTT
12	TRBJ2-3	TRBV7-2	many	-	CASTRGTDTQYF	TGTGCCAGCACCAGGGGCACAGATACGCAGTATTTT
15	TRBJ2-5	TRBV15	-	TRBD1	CATSRETGGRETQYF	TGTGCCACCAGCAGGGAGACAGGGGGTCGAGAGACCCAGTACTTC
15	TRBJ2-5	TRBV12-3/TRBV12-4	few	-	CASSSRLGIQETQYF	TGTGCCAGCAGTTCGCGTCTAGGGATCCAAGAGACCCAGTACTTC
14	TRBJ1-4	TRBV20-1	-	-	CSARDRATNEKLFF	TGCAGTGCTAGAGATCGTGCAACTAATGAAAAACTGTTTTTT
12	TRBJ2-5	TRBV5-5	-	-	CASSWKGETQYF	TGTGCCAGCAGCTGGAAGGGTGAGACCCAGTACTTC
9	TRBJ2-4	TRBV6-5	-	-	CASSYPAYF	TGTGCCAGCAGTTACCCGGCGTACTTC
14	TRBJ2-5	TRBV6-2/TRBV6-3	-	-	CASSYLGATGTQYF	TGTGCCAGCAGTTACCTGGGGGCCACAGGGACCCAGTACTTC
14	TRBJ2-7	TRBV5-1	-	TRBD1	CASSPGQGVDEQYF	TGCGCCAGCAGCCCGGGACAGGGGGTCGACGAGCAGTACTTC
15	TRBJ2-7	TRBV14	-	TRBD1	CASSPTGGAGNEQYF	TGTGCCAGCAGCCCTACAGGGGGCGCGGGGAATGAGCAGTACTTC
14	TRBJ2-7	TRBV7-9	-	-	CASSLLDNPYEQYF	TGTGCCAGCAGCTTGCTGGACAATCCCTACGAGCAGTACTTC
16	TRBJ1-6	TRBV18	once	TRBD1	CASSRQGTGGNSPLHF	TGTGCCAGCTCACGACAGGGTACTGGGGGTAATTCACCCCTCCACTTT
12	TRBJ2-7	TRBV7-6	many	-	CASSDDIYEQYF	TGTGCCAGCAGCGACGACATCTACGAGCAGTACTTC
14	TRBJ2-1	TRBV28	-	TRBD2	CASRLAGGGNEQFF	TGTGCCAGCAGGCTAGCGGGAGGGGGGAATGAGCAGTTCTTC
13	TRBJ2-7	TRBV20-1	-	TRBD2	CSAREGTSGVQYF	TGCAGTGCTAGAGAAGGGACTAGCGGTGTGCAGTACTTC
17	TRBJ2-1	TRBV27	-	TRBD2	CASSLVGLAGGYNEQFF	TGTGCCAGCAGTTTAGTTGGACTAGCGGGAGGGTACAATGAGCAGTTCTTC
15	TRBJ2-3	TRBV6-5	few	TRBD1	CASNRDRGSTDTQYF	TGTGCCAGCAACCGGGACAGGGGATCTACAGATACGCAGTATTTT
16	TRBJ2-7	TRBV27	-	TRBD2	CASRPQGLAAYYEQYF	TGTGCCAGCAGGCCCCAAGGACTAGCGGCATACTACGAGCAGTACTTC
15	TRBJ2-1	TRBV2	-	TRBD2	CASRRTSGIQNEQFF	TGTGCCAGCAGGAGGACTAGCGGAATACAAAATGAGCAGTTCTTC